This T cell receptor (beta chain) was observed in a study of T cell responses to AZD1222 COVID-19 vaccine (dated by TCRdb to the early 2020s). Concerning the study at large: TCR sequencing was performed for more than 230 trial participants, of whom about 200 were given two doses of AZD1222 and 26 were given two doses of MenACWY control vaccine. Enrollment into the trials was organized by age into subgroups of 18-55, 56-69 and 70-plus years, and those subgroups contained roughly 150, 30 and 60 TCR-sequenced participants, respectively.

General findings and caveats noted by the study authors: Because no day 14 peak-response samples were available, the repertoires could be characterized only after the peak T cell response. Reportedly, almost half of the unique spike-specific TCRs recognized epitopes lying outside the regions that are mutated in the B.1.351 and B.1.1.7 variants. The whole spike protein was spanned by vaccine-associated CD4 TCRs, and dominant responses were seen in regions 160-218 and 743-854. Participants were mostly white British, with more females than males. The authors suggested clonal diversity may have been underestimated. Conclusions about previously exposed vaccinees are limited because only 5 or 6 AZD1222 recipients were SARS-CoV-2 seropositive at baseline. The 56-69-year group was small, and its depth increase did not reach significance, likely because of low power. Spike-specific TCR breadth and depth rose significantly after two AZD1222 doses compared with day 0 and with MenACWY recipients.

Note on this clone: This clone's antigen is unknown. One base away there is no much larger clone; base qualities are not given.

The CDR3, cysteine through phenylalanine, is 13 amino acids long. Of all the DNA, just the CDR3 is kept, 39 bases in frame from base 1. CDR1 is given as SGHDT and CDR2 as YYEEEE, both from the germline V gene. Trimming removed 3 bases from V and 4 bases from J, leaving 8 bases between the germline ends. The CDR3 regions of human TCRbeta chains were analyzed by immunosequencing. Per the source publication's procedure: TCRs in the repertoires were compared against a reference library of SARS-CoV-2-specific TCRs that had been generated with the MIRA antigen-specificity platform. Breadth meant the fraction of unique TCRs that were SARS-CoV-2-associated, whereas depth meant the fraction of total T cells that were SARS-CoV-2-associated. Each spike-specific TCR was assigned to its reactive spike region and to a CD4 or CD8 class using the MIRA data. Log10-transformed breadth and depth values were compared by one-way ANOVA with Sidak's multiple comparisons tests. Imported from immuneACCESS, the table was reduced by TCRdb to in-frame sequences with V and J called. These copies leave out some clones; in studies compared against another copy, an unresolved V gene accounts for under half, and the cause of the remainder is not known. V and J calls and clone size follow that table, whereas D and trimming were derived from the DNA. The table for this sample lists tens of thousands of clones; about 78% of them were counted only once. Clones ranked in the top ten supply roughly 50% of the sample.

The time point label, read with the paper, signifies: about 28 days (+/-7) after the second vaccine dose. AZD1222 recipients given second doses at about 4 weeks or at about 12 weeks were pooled, since spike-specific TCR depth and breadth were not found to differ between the two schedules. Vaccinee samples were obtained from the UK trials COV001 and COV002, which included a single-blind randomized controlled phase 2/3 trial of AZD1222 (ChAdOx1 nCoV-19) in healthy adults. For TCRbeta chain sequencing, PBMC samples from trial participants were taken at day 0 and at day 28 after the second dose. The sequencing here drew on peripheral blood, taken 28 days after the second AZD1222 dose. The origin of this receptor is an adult who received the AZD1222 COVID-19 vaccine. The V gene is TRBV5-6 and the J gene is TRBJ1-3; there is no confident call for the D gene. The bases are TGTGCCAGCAGCTGGGGAACGGGAAACACCATATATTTT. Its protein is CASSWGTGNTIYF. With the rest looked up from the reference TRBV5-6 and TRBJ1-3 genes rather than sequenced, the full variable domain is DAGVTQSPTHLIKTRGQQVTLRCSPKSGHDTVSWYQQALGQGPQFIFQYYEEEERQRGNFPDRFSGHQFPNYSSELNVNALLLGDSALYLCASSWGTGNTIYFGEGSWLTVV.